This record covers a single T cell receptor (beta chain). This clone is a singleton in its sample. It lacks a known antigen. Nothing much larger sits one base from this clone, and base qualities are not available. The Qiagen DNeasy kit was used to extract genomic DNA both from unsorted PBMCs and from the negatively selected CD4+ and CD8+ fractions. Amplification of TCR beta CDR3 regions was done by immunoSEQ multiplex PCR with primers that anneal to V and J segments. A synthetic immune receptor repertoire was used to minimize amplification bias, and remaining bias was computationally removed after sequencing. In the authors' own workflow: Repertoire diversity was quantified as the Shannon entropy index using custom Python scripts. Unsorted, CD4+ and CD8+ repertoires were analyzed separately, except in combined analyses where CD4+ and CD8+ sequences were merged in silico. A clone was considered expanded if an increase in frequency of at least 2-fold after treatment relative to C1D1 was found, and a pseudocount of 0.5 was applied to clones undetected at baseline. Clones with 0 or 1 copy at C1D1 were classified as singleton clones, and clones with 2 or more copies were classified as non-singleton clones. By matching protein sequences in sorted samples from the same patient, clones expanded in unsorted samples were annotated as CD4+, CD8+ or unknown. Wilcoxon tests on paired samples were used to test diversity changes from C1D1 to C4D1. This immuneACCESS table, as held by TCRdb, lists in-frame sequences with V and J called but not all clones. Of the missing ones, under half trace to an unresolved V gene in checked studies; the others have no known cause. Clone size and the V and J calls come from that table; the DNA yielded D and trimming. The sample yields approximately 21,000 clones; about four fifths were counted once. The ten largest clonotypes hold more than 5.5% of the sample.

This record comes from a study of PD-1 blockade in classical Hodgkin lymphoma (dated by TCRdb to 2019 to 2021). Background on the whole study: Nivolumab dosing was 3 mg/kg intravenously every 2 weeks, continuing until either disease progression or unacceptable toxicity. To define a peripheral blood immune signature of response to PD-1 blockade in classical Hodgkin lymphoma, the study combined TCR beta sequencing with CyTOF.

Summary of the overall study and its limitations: Newly diagnosed patients were reported to have lower baseline TCR diversity than healthy donors, and relapsed/refractory patients were reported to have lower baseline TCR diversity still. Lower diversity was observed in patients in whom nivolumab was started less than 1 year after ASCT, and these patients were excluded from later analyses so that confounding by immune reconstitution would be avoided. By C4D1, a significant rise was seen in CD4+ TCR diversity but not in CD8+ TCR diversity (p=0.0027 vs p=0.16), and the rise was most apparent among complete responders (p=0.02). Baseline diversity similar to that of newly diagnosed patients was observed in trial patients achieving complete response, whereas significantly lower diversity was observed in partial responders and progressors. The study covered only a single clinical trial cohort, and the causes of the repertoire differences, possibly disease activity or prior therapy, were still not defined.

Interpreted using the paper, the time point label stands for: cycle 4 day 1 (C4D1), after five to seven weeks of nivolumab. All trial patients had relapsed after autologous stem cell transplantation, with cohorts A, B and C differing in prior brentuximab vedotin exposure. CD8+ T cells were purified from thawed PBMCs by magnetic negative selection with a Miltenyi CD8+ T cell isolation kit. The trial cohort was composed of approximately 56 patients with relapsed/refractory classical Hodgkin lymphoma, for whom complete response, partial response or progressive disease was recorded as best overall response. In the multi-cohort phase II CheckMate 205 trial, trial patients received single-agent nivolumab. Best overall response was determined by an independent review committee according to the 2007 International Working Group response criteria. PBMCs from the trial were collected at three points: immediately before nivolumab initiation (C1D1), and during therapy at cycle 2 day 1 and cycle 4 day 1. After peripheral blood was drawn into 8 mL Vacutainer Cell Preparation Tubes, PBMCs were isolated by centrifugation and then cryopreserved. Purified CD4+ and CD8+ fractions were prepared only for cases in which an additional PBMC sample was available. On LS columns in a quadroMACS separator, the magnetically labelled cells were depleted, and the flow-through was collected as the purified fraction.

V has 1 base trimmed and J has 2 bases trimmed; junction bases matching no gene number 2. The cysteine opens and the phenylalanine closes a CDR3 of 14 amino acids. Of the read, only the CDR3 DNA is kept; its 42 bases are in frame from base 1. The germline V gene provides CDR1 SGHAT and CDR2 FQNNGV. Sequencing used CD8+ T cells from blood, obtained before the fourth cycle of nivolumab. The chain couples TRBV11-2 to TRBJ2-7; TRBD2 fits 7 bases in the junction. The receptor was isolated from a human donor with classical Hodgkin lymphoma. The CDR3 sequence is CASSLAAGAYEQYF. The DNA sequence is as follows: TGTGCCAGCAGCTTAGCGGCGGGGGCCTACGAGCAGTACTTC.